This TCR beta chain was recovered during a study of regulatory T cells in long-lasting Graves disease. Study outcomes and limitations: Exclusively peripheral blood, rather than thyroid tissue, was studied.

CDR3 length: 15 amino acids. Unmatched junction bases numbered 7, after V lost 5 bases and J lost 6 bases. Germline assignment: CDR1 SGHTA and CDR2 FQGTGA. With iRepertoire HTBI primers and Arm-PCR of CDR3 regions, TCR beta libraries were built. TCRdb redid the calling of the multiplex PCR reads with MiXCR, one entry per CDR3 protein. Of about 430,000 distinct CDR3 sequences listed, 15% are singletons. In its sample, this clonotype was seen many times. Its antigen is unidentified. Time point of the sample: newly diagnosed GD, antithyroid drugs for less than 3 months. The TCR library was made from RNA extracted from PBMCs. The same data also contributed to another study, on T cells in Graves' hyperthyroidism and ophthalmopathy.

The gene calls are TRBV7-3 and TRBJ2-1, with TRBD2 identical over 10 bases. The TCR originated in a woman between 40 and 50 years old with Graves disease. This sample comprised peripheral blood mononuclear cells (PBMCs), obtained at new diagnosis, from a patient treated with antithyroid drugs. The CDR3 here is CASSTAGGSPNEQFF. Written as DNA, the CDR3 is TGTGCCAGCAGCACAGCGGGAGGGAGTCCCAATGAGCAGTTCTTC. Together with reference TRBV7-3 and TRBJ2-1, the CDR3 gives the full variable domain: GAGVSQTPSNKVTEKGKYVELRCDPISGHTALYWYRQSLGQGPEFLIYFQGTGAADDSGLPNDRFFAVRPEGSVSTLKIQRTERGDSAVYLCASSTAGGSPNEQFFGPGTRLTVL.